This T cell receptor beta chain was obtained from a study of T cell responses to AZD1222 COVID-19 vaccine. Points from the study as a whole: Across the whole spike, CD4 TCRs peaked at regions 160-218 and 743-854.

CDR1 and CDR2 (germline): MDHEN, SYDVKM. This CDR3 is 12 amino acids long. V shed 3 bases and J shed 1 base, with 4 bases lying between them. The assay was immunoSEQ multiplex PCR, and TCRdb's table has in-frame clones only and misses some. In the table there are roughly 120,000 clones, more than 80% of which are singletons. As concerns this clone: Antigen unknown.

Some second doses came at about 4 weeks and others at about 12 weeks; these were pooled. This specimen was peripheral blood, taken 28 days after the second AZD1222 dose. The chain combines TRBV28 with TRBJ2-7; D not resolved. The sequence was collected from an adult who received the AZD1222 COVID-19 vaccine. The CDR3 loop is CASSFGSYEQYF. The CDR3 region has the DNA TGTGCCAGCAGTTTCGGTTCCTACGAGCAGTACTTC. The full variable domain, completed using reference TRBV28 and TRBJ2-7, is DVKVTQSSRYLVKRTGEKVFLECVQDMDHENMFWYRQDPGLGLRLIYFSYDVKMKEKGDIPEGYSVSREKKERFSLILESASTNQTSMYLCASSFGSYEQYFGPGTRLTVT.